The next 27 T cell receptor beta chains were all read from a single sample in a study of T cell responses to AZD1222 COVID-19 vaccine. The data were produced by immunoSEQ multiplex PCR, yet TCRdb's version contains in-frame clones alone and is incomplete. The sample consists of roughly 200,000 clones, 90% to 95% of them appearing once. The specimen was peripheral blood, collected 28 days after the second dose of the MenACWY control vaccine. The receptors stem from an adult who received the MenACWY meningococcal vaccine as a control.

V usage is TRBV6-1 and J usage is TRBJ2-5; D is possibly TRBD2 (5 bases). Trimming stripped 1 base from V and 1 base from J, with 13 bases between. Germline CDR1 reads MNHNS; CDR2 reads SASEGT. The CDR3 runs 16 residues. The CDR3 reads CASSEDRGFGQETQYF. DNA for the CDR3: TGTGCCAGCAGTGAAGATAGAGGGTTTGGCCAAGAGACCCAGTACTTC.

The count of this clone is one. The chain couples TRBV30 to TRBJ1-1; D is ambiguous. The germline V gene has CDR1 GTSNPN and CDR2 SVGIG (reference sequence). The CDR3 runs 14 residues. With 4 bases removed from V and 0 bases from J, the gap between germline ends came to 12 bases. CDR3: CAWMADLMNTEAFF. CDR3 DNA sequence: TGTGCCTGGATGGCGGACTTGATGAACACTGAAGCTTTCTTT. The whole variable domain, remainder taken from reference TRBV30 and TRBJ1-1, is SQTIHQWPATLVQPVGSPLSLECTVEGTSNPNLYWYRQAAGRGLQLLFYSVGIGQISSEVPQNLSASRPQDRQFILSSKKLLLSDSGFYLCAWMADLMNTEAFFGQGTRLTVV.

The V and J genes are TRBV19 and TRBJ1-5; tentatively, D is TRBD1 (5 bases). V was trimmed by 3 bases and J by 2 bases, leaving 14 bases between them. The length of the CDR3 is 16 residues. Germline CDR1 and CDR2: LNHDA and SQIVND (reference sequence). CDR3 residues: CASSIWRGRGNQPQHF. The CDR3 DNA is TGTGCCAGTAGTATTTGGAGGGGACGTGGCAATCAGCCCCAGCATTTT.

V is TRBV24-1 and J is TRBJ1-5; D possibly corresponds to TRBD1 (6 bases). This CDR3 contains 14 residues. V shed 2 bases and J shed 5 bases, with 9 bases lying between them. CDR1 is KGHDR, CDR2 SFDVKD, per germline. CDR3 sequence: CATSDYTGYQPQHF. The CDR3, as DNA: TGTGCCACCAGTGATTATACAGGGTATCAGCCCCAGCATTTT.

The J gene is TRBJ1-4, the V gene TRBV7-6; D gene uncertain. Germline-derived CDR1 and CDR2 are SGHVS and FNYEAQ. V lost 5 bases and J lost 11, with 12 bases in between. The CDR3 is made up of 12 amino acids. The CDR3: CASSPSTSKLFF. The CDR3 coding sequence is TGTGCCAGCAGCCCCAGCACCAGTAAACTGTTTTTT. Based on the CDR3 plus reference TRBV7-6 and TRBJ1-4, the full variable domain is GAGVSQSPRYKVTKRGQDVALRCDPISGHVSLYWYRQALGQGPEFLTYFNYEAQQDKSGLPNDRFSAERPEGSISTLTIQRTEQRDSAMYRCASSPSTSKLFFGSGTQLSVL.

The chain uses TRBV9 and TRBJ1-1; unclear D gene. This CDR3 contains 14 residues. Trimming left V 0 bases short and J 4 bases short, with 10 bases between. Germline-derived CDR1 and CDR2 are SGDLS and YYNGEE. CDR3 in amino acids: CASSVGVYGTEAFF. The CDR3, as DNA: TGTGCCAGCAGCGTAGGGGTATACGGCACTGAAGCTTTCTTT. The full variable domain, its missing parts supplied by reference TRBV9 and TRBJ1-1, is DSGVTQTPKHLITATGQRVTLRCSPRSGDLSVYWYQQSLDQGLQFLIQYYNGEERAKGNILERFSAQQFPDLHSELNLSSLELGDSALYFCASSVGVYGTEAFFGQGTRLTVV.

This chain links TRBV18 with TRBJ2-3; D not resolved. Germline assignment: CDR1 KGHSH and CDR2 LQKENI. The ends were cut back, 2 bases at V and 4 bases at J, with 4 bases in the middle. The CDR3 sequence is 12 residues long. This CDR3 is CASSPYSDTQYF. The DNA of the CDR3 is TGTGCCAGCTCACCATATTCAGATACGCAGTATTTT. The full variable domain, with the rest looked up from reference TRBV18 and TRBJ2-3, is NAGVMQNPRHLVRRRGQEARLRCSPMKGHSHVYWYRQLPEEGLKFMVYLQKENIIDESGMPKERFSAEFPKEGPSILRIQQVVRGDSAAYFCASSPYSDTQYFGPGTRLTVL.

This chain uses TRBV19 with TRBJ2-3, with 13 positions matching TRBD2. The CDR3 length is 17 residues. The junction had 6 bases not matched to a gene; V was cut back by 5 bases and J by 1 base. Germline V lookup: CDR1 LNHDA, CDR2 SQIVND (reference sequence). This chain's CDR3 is CASSDPGLAGGTDTQYF. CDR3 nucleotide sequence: TGTGCCAGTAGTGACCCCGGACTAGCGGGAGGCACAGATACGCAGTATTTT.

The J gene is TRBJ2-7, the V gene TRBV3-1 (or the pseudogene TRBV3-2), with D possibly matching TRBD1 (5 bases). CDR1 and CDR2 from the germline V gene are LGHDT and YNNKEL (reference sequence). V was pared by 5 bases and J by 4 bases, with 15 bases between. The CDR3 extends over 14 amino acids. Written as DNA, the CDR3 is TGTGCCAGCAGCAGGTCAGGGCCAAGATACGAGCAGTACTTC. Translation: CASSRSGPRYEQYF.

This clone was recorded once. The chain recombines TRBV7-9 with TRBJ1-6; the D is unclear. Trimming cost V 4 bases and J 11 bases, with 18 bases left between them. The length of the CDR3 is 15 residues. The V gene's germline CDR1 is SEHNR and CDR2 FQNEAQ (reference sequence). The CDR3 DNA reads TGTGCCAGCAGCTCCCCCGGGATCTTCGGCGCACCCCTCCACTTT. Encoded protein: CASSSPGIFGAPLHF.

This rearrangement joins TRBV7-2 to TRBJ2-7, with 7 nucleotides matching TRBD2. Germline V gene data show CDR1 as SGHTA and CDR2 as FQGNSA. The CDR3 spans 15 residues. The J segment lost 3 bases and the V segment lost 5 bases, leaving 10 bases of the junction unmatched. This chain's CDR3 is CASSPRSSGHYEQYF. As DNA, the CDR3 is TGTGCCAGCAGCCCCCGTTCTAGCGGCCACTACGAGCAGTACTTC.

The CDR3 coding sequence is TGTGCCAGTAGTTACCAGGGAAGCGGCTACACCTTC. It codes for CASSYQGSGYTF. The V gene is TRBV19, the J gene TRBJ1-2, with D possibly TRBD1 on 5 matching bases. Per germline, CDR1 LNHDA and CDR2 SQIVND (reference sequence). V was pared by 5 bases and J by 8 bases, with 12 bases between. This CDR3 contains 12 residues.

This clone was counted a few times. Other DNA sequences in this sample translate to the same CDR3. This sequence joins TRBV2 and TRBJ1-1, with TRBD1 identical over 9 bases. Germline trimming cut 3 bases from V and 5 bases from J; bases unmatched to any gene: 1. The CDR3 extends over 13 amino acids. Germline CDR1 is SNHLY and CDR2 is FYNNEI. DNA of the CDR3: TGTGCCAGCAGTGATGGACAGGGGACTGAAGCTTTCTTT. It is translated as CASSDGQGTEAFF. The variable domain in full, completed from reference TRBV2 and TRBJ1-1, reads EPEVTQTPSHQVTQMGQEVILRCVPISNHLYFYWYRQILGQKVEFLVSFYNNEISEKSEIFDDQFSVERPDGSNFTLKIRSTKLEDSAMYFCASSDGQGTEAFFGQGTRLTVV.

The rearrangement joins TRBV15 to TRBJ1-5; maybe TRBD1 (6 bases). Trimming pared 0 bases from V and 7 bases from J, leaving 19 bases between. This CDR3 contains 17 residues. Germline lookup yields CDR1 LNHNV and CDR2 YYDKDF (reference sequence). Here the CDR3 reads CATSRDLTGRISQPQHF. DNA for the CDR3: TGTGCCACCAGCAGAGATCTTACAGGGCGAATAAGCCAGCCCCAGCATTTT.

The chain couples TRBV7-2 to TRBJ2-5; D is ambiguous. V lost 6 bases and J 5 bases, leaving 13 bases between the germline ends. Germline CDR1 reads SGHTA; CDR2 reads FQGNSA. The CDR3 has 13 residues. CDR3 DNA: TGTGCCAGCAGTTATTGGGATGGCGAGACCCAGTACTTC. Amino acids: CASSYWDGETQYF.

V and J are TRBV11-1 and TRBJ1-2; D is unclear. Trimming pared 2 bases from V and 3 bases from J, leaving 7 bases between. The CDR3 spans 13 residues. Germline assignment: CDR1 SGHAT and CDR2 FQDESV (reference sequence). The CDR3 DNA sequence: TGTGCCAGCAGCTTATGGCAGGACTATGGCTACACCTTC. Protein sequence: CASSLWQDYGYTF. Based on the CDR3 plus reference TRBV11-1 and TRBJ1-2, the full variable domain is EAEVAQSPRYKITEKSQAVAFWCDPISGHATLYWYRQILGQGPELLVQFQDESVVDDSQLPKDRFSAERLKGVDSTLKIQPAELGDSAMYLCASSLWQDYGYTFGSGTRLTVV.

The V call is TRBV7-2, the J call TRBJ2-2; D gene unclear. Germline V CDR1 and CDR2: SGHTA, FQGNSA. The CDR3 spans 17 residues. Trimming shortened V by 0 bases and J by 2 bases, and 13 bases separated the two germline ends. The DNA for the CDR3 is TGTGCCAGCAGCTTAGCGTACAATCACATTAACACCGGGGAGCTGTTTTTT. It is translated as CASSLAYNHINTGELFF.

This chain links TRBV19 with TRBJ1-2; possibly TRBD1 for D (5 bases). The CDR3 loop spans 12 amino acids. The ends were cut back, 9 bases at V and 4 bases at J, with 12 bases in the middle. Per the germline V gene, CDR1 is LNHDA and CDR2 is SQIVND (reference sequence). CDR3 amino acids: CASWTLTYGYTF. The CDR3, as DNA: TGTGCCAGCTGGACACTTACCTATGGCTACACCTTC.

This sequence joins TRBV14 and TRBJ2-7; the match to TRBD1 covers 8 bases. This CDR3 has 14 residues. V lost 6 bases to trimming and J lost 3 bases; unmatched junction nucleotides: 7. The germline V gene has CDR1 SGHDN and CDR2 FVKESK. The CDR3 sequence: CASRPRQGSYEQYF. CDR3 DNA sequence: TGTGCCAGCAGGCCTCGACAGGGGAGCTACGAGCAGTACTTC. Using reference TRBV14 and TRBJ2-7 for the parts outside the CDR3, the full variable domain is EAGVTQFPSHSVIEKGQTVTLRCDPISGHDNLYWYRRVMGKEIKFLLHFVKESKQDESGMPNNRFLAERTGGTYSTLKVQPAELEDSGVYFCASRPRQGSYEQYFGPGTRLTVT.

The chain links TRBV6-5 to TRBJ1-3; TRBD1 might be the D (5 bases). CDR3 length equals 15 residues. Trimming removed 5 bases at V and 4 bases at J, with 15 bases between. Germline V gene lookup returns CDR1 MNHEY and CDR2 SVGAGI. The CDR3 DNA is TGTGCCAGCAGTCATCCTATGGGACGGGGAAACACCATATATTTT. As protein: CASSHPMGRGNTIYF.

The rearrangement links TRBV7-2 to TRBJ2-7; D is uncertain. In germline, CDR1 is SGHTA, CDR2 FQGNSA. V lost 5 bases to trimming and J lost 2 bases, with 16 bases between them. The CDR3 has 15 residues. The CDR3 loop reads CASSQRTDPTYEQYF. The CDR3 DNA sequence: TGTGCCAGCAGCCAACGGACGGACCCTACCTACGAGCAGTACTTC. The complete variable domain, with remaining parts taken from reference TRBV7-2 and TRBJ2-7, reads GAGVSQSPSNKVTEKGKDVELRCDPISGHTALYWYRQSLGQGLEFLIYFQGNSAPDKSGLPSDRFSAERTGGSVSTLTIQRTQQEDSAVYLCASSQRTDPTYEQYFGPGTRLTVT.

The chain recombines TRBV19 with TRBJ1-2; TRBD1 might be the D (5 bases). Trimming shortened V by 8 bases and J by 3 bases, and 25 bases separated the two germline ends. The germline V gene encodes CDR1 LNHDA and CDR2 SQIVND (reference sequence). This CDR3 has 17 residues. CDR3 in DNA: TGTGCCAGTCGCCTTCGAGGTTCCCTGGGACTACACTATGGCTACACCTTC. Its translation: CASRLRGSLGLHYGYTF.

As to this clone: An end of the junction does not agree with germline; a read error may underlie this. CDR3 sequence: CAWRGTEQVPGNF. The CDR3 DNA is TGTGCCTGGAGGGGTACCGAACAGGTTCCCGGAAACTTC. The gene calls are TRBV30 and TRBJ2-7; maybe TRBD1 (5 bases). Germline CDR1 and CDR2: GTSNPN and SVGIG (reference sequence). There are 13 residues in the CDR3.

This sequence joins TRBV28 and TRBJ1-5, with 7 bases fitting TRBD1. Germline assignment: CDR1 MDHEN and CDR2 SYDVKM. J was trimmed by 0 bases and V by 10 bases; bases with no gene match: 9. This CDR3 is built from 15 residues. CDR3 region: CATRGSATSNQPQHF. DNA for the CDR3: TGTGCCACCAGGGGGTCAGCTACTAGCAATCAGCCCCAGCATTTT.

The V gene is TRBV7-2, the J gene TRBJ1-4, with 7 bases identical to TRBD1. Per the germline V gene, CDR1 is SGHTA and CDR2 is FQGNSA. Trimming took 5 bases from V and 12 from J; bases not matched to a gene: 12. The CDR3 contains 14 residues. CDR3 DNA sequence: TGTGCCAGCAGCATCGACACAGGGGTTGGGGAACTGTTTTTT. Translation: CASSIDTGVGELFF.

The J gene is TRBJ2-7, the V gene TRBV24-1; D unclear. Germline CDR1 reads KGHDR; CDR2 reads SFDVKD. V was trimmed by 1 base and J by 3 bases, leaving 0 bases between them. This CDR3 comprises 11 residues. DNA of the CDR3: TGTGCCACCAGTGATTTCTACGAGCAGTACTTC. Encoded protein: CATSDFYEQYF.

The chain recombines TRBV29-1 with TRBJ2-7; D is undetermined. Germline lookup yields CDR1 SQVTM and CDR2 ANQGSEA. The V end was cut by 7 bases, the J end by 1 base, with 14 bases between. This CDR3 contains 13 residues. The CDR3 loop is CSASRQASYEQYF. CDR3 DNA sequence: TGCAGCGCATCGAGACAAGCATCCTACGAGCAGTACTTC.